Shown below are 30 T cell receptor beta chains from a single sample sequenced in a study of identifying expanded T cells in peripheral blood. Data came from immunoSEQ multiplex PCR; TCRdb stores just in-frame clones and leaves some out. This sample has approximately 110,000 clones, with approximately 90% found just once. Sequencing was carried out using blood. These receptor sequences come from a person aged 18 to 75 in good health.

This clone was found once. This CDR3 reads CASSYGNSYNSPLHF. CDR3 bases: TGTGCCAGCAGTTACGGGAACTCCTATAATTCACCCCTCCACTTT. V and J are TRBV6-5 and TRBJ1-6; D unclear. CDR1 is MNHEY, CDR2 SVGAGI, per germline. Trimming left V 2 bases short and J 0 bases short, with 5 bases between. The CDR3 has 15 amino acids.

The V and J genes are TRBV5-6 and TRBJ2-3, with D possibly TRBD1 on 8 matching bases. V lost 3 bases to trimming and J lost 8 bases, with 19 bases between them. The length of the CDR3 is 15 residues. Germline V gives CDR1 SGHDT, CDR2 YYEEEE. The CDR3 loop reads CASSSITGGVGTQYF. The CDR3, as DNA: TGTGCCAGCAGCTCGATCACAGGGGGGGTCGGTACGCAGTATTTT.

The V call is TRBV6-5, the J call TRBJ1-6; 10 positions agree with TRBD1. This CDR3 is 14 amino acids long. From germline, CDR1 is MNHEY and CDR2 SVGAGI. J was trimmed by 7 bases and V by 7 bases; bases with no gene match: 4. The CDR3: CASTRDRGNSPLHF. The CDR3 nucleotides read TGTGCCAGCACCCGGGACAGGGGAAATTCACCCCTCCACTTT.

The V and J genes are TRBV7-6 and TRBJ2-3, with 8 bases fitting TRBD2. V lost 1 base and J lost 1; bases outside the gene matches: 4. The CDR3 runs 16 residues. From germline, CDR1 is SGHVS and CDR2 FNYEAQ. CDR3 coding DNA: TGTGCCAGCAGCTTAGTTGGTAGCGGGGGCACAGATACGCAGTATTTT. It specifies CASSLVGSGGTDTQYF.

This rearrangement joins TRBV19 to TRBJ1-2, with a weak D call TRBD1 (5 bases). The germline V gene encodes CDR1 LNHDA and CDR2 SQIVND (reference sequence). The CDR3 is made up of 13 amino acids. V shed 10 bases and J shed 5 bases, with 17 bases lying between them. The CDR3 nucleotides are TGTGCCACTGCCAGGGAAATGTCTTATGGCTACACCTTC. It is translated as CATAREMSYGYTF.

V is TRBV28 and J is TRBJ2-7; D is ambiguous. CDR1 is MDHEN and CDR2 is SYDVKM in the germline V gene. The CDR3 consists of 16 residues. V dropped 5 bases and J dropped 4 bases, with 21 bases sitting between them. The CDR3 nucleotides read TGTGCCAGCAGTGGCCTAAGGCAGCATGTAAGGTACGAGCAGTACTTC. Translated, it gives CASSGLRQHVRYEQYF.

The rearrangement links TRBV7-9 to TRBJ2-7; the match to TRBD1 covers 7 bases. Trimming removed 1 base from V and 2 bases from J; junction bases left unmatched: 11. The length of the CDR3 is 17 residues. Per germline, CDR1 SEHNR and CDR2 FQNEAQ (reference sequence). CDR3 bases: TGTGCCAGCAGCTTAGGTGCCGCCGGGACAGTTCCCTACGAGCAGTACTTC. Translation: CASSLGAAGTVPYEQYF.

The rearrangement uses TRBV28 and TRBJ1-1, with TRBD1 matching over 8 bases. Germline V CDR1 and CDR2: MDHEN, SYDVKM. V lost 6 bases to trimming and J lost 3 bases; unmatched junction nucleotides: 12. CDR3 size: 16 residues. The CDR3 DNA reads TGTGCCAGCAGCTGGACAGGGATTTTGGGGGACACTGAAGCTTTCTTT. Translation: CASSWTGILGDTEAFF.

To note about this clone: Mismatch with germline at one junction end may stem from a read error. The chain couples TRBV7-2 to TRBJ1-2; TRBD1 matches at 11 bases. Germline CDR1 is SGHTA and CDR2 is FQGNSA. CDR3 length: 14 amino acids. The CDR3 DNA sequence: TGTGCCAGCAGCCCTGGACAGGGACAGGGGGAGCAGGGCTTC. It is translated as CASSPGQGQGEQGF.

The chain recombines TRBV7-3 with TRBJ2-7, with no clear D. V dropped 4 bases and J dropped 4 bases, with 11 bases sitting between them. The germline V gene encodes CDR1 SGHTA and CDR2 FQGTGA. The CDR3 has 13 residues. This CDR3 is CASSSAPNYEQYF. The CDR3 DNA is TGTGCCAGCAGCTCGGCACCTAATTACGAGCAGTACTTC.

The CDR3 loop reads CASKGFTDTQYF. The CDR3 DNA reads TGTGCCAGCAAGGGATTCACAGATACGCAGTATTTT. The rearrangement joins TRBV2 to TRBJ2-3; D is ambiguous. Per the germline V gene, CDR1 is SNHLY and CDR2 is FYNNEI. CDR3 length: 12 residues. V was cut by 7 bases and J by 2 bases, with 7 bases left in between. The variable domain in full, completed from reference TRBV2 and TRBJ2-3, reads EPEVTQTPSHQVTQMGQEVILRCVPISNHLYFYWYRQILGQKVEFLVSFYNNEISEKSEIFDDQFSVERPDGSNFTLKIRSTKLEDSAMYFCASKGFTDTQYFGPGTRLTVL.

The chain recombines TRBV6-5 with TRBJ1-4; 8 bases map to TRBD1. This CDR3 has 15 amino acids. Germline loops: CDR1 MNHEY, CDR2 SVGAGI. V was clipped by 5 bases and J by 0 bases; unmatched bases: 2. This CDR3 reads CASSKQGATNEKLFF. The CDR3 nucleotides are TGTGCCAGCAGTAAACAGGGGGCAACTAATGAAAAACTGTTTTTT.

V and J are TRBV9 and TRBJ2-3; either TRBD1 or TRBD2 may fit D (5 bases each). The CDR3 contains 15 residues. V shed 0 bases and J shed 0 bases, with 8 bases lying between them. Per the germline V gene, CDR1 is SGDLS and CDR2 is YYNGEE. CDR3 region: CASSVAWGSTDTQYF. For the CDR3, the DNA is TGTGCCAGCAGCGTAGCTTGGGGGAGCACAGATACGCAGTATTTT.

This chain connects TRBV28 to TRBJ2-5; D possibly corresponds to TRBD1 (5 bases). The CDR3 spans 14 residues. V dropped 6 bases and J dropped 1 base, with 12 bases sitting between them. The V gene's germline CDR1 is MDHEN and CDR2 SYDVKM. The CDR3 reads CASSRRQTQETQYF. CDR3 coding DNA: TGTGCCAGCAGCCGACGACAGACCCAAGAGACCCAGTACTTC. The complete variable domain, with remaining parts taken from reference TRBV28 and TRBJ2-5, reads DVKVTQSSRYLVKRTGEKVFLECVQDMDHENMFWYRQDPGLGLRLIYFSYDVKMKEKGDIPEGYSVSREKKERFSLILESASTNQTSMYLCASSRRQTQETQYFGPGTRLLVL.

V and J are TRBV2 and TRBJ1-4; D remains ambiguous. Trimming stripped 7 bases from V and 11 bases from J, with 14 bases between. The CDR3 has 12 residues. Looked up from germline, CDR1 is SNHLY and CDR2 is FYNNEI. DNA for the CDR3: TGTGCCAGCAACGGCGAATCCGAGAAACTGTTTTTT. As protein: CASNGESEKLFF. Combining the CDR3 with reference TRBV2 and TRBJ1-4 gives the whole variable domain EPEVTQTPSHQVTQMGQEVILRCVPISNHLYFYWYRQILGQKVEFLVSFYNNEISEKSEIFDDQFSVERPDGSNFTLKIRSTKLEDSAMYFCASNGESEKLFFGSGTQLSVL.

This rearrangement joins TRBV4-3 to TRBJ2-3; 7 bases are shared with TRBD1. This CDR3 has 21 amino acids. V shed 0 bases, J shed 1 base, and the junction held 19 bases outside the gene matches. CDR1 is LGHNA, CDR2 YSLEER, per germline. In DNA form, the CDR3 reads TGCGCCAGCAGCCAAGAATGGAGACGGGGACAGCCTAGGGCCGGCACAGATACGCAGTATTTT. Translating gives CASSQEWRRGQPRAGTDTQYF.

The chain is built from TRBV19 and TRBJ1-3, with TRBD1 identical over 7 bases. The CDR3 is 14 amino acids. J lost 2 bases, V lost 6 bases, and 4 bases had no gene match. Germline CDR1 and CDR2: LNHDA and SQIVND (reference sequence). CDR3 bases: TGTGCCAGTAGCCTGACAGGGACTGGAAACACCATATATTTT. The encoded protein is CASSLTGTGNTIYF. The full variable domain, its missing parts supplied by reference TRBV19 and TRBJ1-3, is DGGITQSPKYLFRKEGQNVTLSCEQNLNHDAMYWYRQDPGQGLRLIYYSQIVNDFQKGDIAEGYSVSREKKESFPLTVTSAQKNPTAFYLCASSLTGTGNTIYFGEGSWLTVV.

The chain couples TRBV5-1 to TRBJ1-1; D is undetermined. Trimming left V 4 bases short and J 4 bases short, with 11 bases between. The germline CDR1 and CDR2 sequences are SGHRS and YFSETQ. CDR3 size: 13 residues. DNA for the CDR3: TGCGCCAGCAGCCTTGGATCAGGCACTGAAGCTTTCTTT. As protein: CASSLGSGTEAFF.

The chain links TRBV6-8 to TRBJ2-7; perhaps D is TRBD1 or TRBD2 (6 bases each). The germline V gene has CDR1 MNHGY and CDR2 SAAAGT. V lost 6 bases and J 6 bases, leaving 21 bases between the germline ends. This CDR3 has 15 amino acids. The CDR3 region has the DNA TGTGCCAGCAGGCCATTGCCCGGGGGCCTCCGCGAGCAGTACTTC. Amino acids: CASRPLPGGLREQYF.

The V call is TRBV6-4, the J call TRBJ2-2, with a weak D call TRBD1 (5 bases). Germline V CDR1 and CDR2: MRHNA, SNTAGT. This CDR3 comprises 13 residues. V was clipped by 4 bases and J by 5 bases, with 8 bases between them. CDR3 sequence (DNA): TGTGCCAGCAGTGTGGCAGGGACCGGGGAGCTGTTTTTT. It codes for CASSVAGTGELFF.

The rearrangement uses TRBV4-3 and TRBJ2-2, with 10 bases matching TRBD1. Germline V CDR1 and CDR2: LGHNA, YSLEER. The CDR3 covers 17 residues. V was clipped by 1 base and J by 5 bases; unmatched bases: 7. The CDR3 DNA reads as TGCGCCAGCAGCCAAGGAACCGGGACAGGGGATACCGGGGAGCTGTTTTTT. It is translated as CASSQGTGTGDTGELFF.

Remarks on this clone: Relative to the germline gene, one junction end is altered; a read error may explain this. The rearrangement uses TRBV4-2 and TRBJ1-4; TRBD1 aligns across 8 bases. This CDR3 is 16 amino acids long. CDR1 is LGHNA and CDR2 is YNFKEQ in the germline V gene. CDR3 nucleotides: TGTGCCAGCAGCCAAGGAGACCGACAGGGGCGGGAAAAACTGCTTTTT. Amino acids: CASSQGDRQGREKLLF.

CDR3 coding DNA: TGTGCCAGCAGCCCCCTCCCGTACGAGGGATACTATGGCTACACCTTC. This translates into CASSPLPYEGYYGYTF. The genes are TRBV13 and TRBJ1-2, with no clear D. V dropped 5 bases and J dropped 3 bases, with 19 bases sitting between them. This CDR3 is 16 amino acids long. Looked up from germline, CDR1 is PRHDT and CDR2 is FYEKMQ (reference sequence).

The J gene is TRBJ2-7, the V gene TRBV5-4; TRBD1 agrees at 10 bases. The germline CDR1 and CDR2 sequences are SGHNT and YYREEE (reference sequence). CDR3 length: 15 residues. V was pared by 3 bases and J by 6 bases, with 9 bases of the junction left unmatched. The chain's CDR3 is CASSSRDRGRIEQYF. Written as DNA, the CDR3 is TGTGCCAGCAGCTCCCGGGACAGGGGTCGGATCGAGCAGTACTTC.

The V and J genes are TRBV18 and TRBJ2-7; TRBD1 is a possible D gene (6 bases). The CDR3 contains 14 residues. Deletions cut 3 bases from V and 3 bases from J, with 12 bases between. Germline V gene sequence: CDR1 KGHSH, CDR2 LQKENI. CDR3 DNA sequence: TGTGCCAGCTCACCCCTACAGGGAATCTACGAGCAGTACTTC. Encoded protein: CASSPLQGIYEQYF.

V is TRBV27 and J is TRBJ2-3; D not resolved. The V end lost 5 bases, the J end lost 4 bases, and 10 bases lay between the germline ends. Germline V gene data show CDR1 as MNHEY and CDR2 as SMNVEV (reference sequence). This CDR3 has 13 amino acids. This CDR3 is CASSPPSSDTQYF. CDR3 nucleotides: TGTGCCAGCAGTCCCCCGAGTTCAGATACGCAGTATTTT.

This chain connects TRBV28 to TRBJ2-3; TRBD2 matches at 9 bases. The J segment lost 4 bases and the V segment lost 6 bases, leaving 8 bases of the junction unmatched. Germline V lookup: CDR1 MDHEN, CDR2 SYDVKM. The CDR3 contains 15 residues. The CDR3 reads CASSPPLAGPDTQYF. The DNA for the CDR3 is TGTGCCAGCAGCCCCCCTCTAGCGGGGCCAGATACGCAGTATTTT.

This chain joins TRBV5-5 and TRBJ1-2, with 8 bases lining up with TRBD1. The CDR3 spans 14 residues. V dropped 7 bases and J dropped 4; count of bases not matched to a gene: 9. Germline lookup yields CDR1 SGHKS and CDR2 YYEKEE (reference sequence). CDR3 loop: CASGQQGGGYGYTF. CDR3 in DNA: TGTGCCAGCGGACAACAGGGGGGCGGCTATGGCTACACCTTC.

The chain is built from TRBV5-4 and TRBJ2-2, with D perhaps matching TRBD2 (5 bases). Germline V gene data show CDR1 as SGHNT and CDR2 as YYREEE (reference sequence). The CDR3 has 15 amino acids. V was shortened by 0 bases and J by 6 bases, with 12 bases between the two germline ends. The CDR3 bases are TGTGCCAGCAGCTTGGGGGGAGTCCGAGCCGGGGAGCTGTTTTTT. Its translation: CASSLGGVRAGELFF.

This sequence joins TRBV5-1 and TRBJ2-3; D remains ambiguous. CDR3 length: 11 amino acids. From germline, CDR1 is SGHRS and CDR2 YFSETQ. The V and J ends lost 3 bases and 2 bases respectively, with 1 base between them. CDR3 DNA: TGCGCCAGCAGCTCCACAGATACGCAGTATTTT. It translates to CASSSTDTQYF.